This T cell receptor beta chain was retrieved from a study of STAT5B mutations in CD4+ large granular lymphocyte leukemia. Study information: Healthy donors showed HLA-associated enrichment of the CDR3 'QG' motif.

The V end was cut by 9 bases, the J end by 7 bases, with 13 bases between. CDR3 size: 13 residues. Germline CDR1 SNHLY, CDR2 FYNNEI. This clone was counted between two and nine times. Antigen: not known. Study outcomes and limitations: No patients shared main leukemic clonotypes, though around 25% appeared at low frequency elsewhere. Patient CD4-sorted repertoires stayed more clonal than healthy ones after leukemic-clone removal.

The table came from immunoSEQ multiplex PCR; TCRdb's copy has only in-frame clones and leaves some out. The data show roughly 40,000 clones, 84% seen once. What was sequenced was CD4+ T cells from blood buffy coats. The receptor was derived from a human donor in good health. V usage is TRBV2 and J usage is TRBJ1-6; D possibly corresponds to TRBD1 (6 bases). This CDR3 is CASSTGLNSPLHF. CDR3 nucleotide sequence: TGTGCCAGTTCGACAGGCTTAAATTCACCCCTCCACTTT.